Below are 32 T cell receptor beta chains sequenced from a single sample in a study of shared clonotypes between healthy human individuals. Repertoires were generated with immunoSEQ multiplex PCR, while TCRdb's copy carries only in-frame clones and drops some. The sample has roughly 640,000 clones; around 97% are singletons. The material sequenced was naive CD4+ T cells sorted from blood. Subset reported: CD45RA+ positively selected. The origin of the receptors is a woman in her 30s in good health.

The chain employs TRBV28 and TRBJ2-3; 10 positions match TRBD2. The V and J ends lost 11 bases and 5 bases, in that order; junction bases with no gene match: 7. Germline V gene sequence: CDR1 MDHEN, CDR2 SYDVKM. This CDR3 contains 13 residues. The CDR3 DNA reads as TGTGCCTCCAGCGGGAGGGCCGGAGATACGCAGTATTTT. This gives the protein CASSGRAGDTQYF.

The chain uses TRBV6-5 and TRBJ2-1, with a possible D match to TRBD1 (6 bases). The V and J ends lost 4 bases and 10 bases respectively, with 11 bases between them. This CDR3 is built from 12 residues. The germline V gene has CDR1 MNHEY and CDR2 SVGAGI. The CDR3 coding sequence is TGTGCCAGCAGTTTGGACAGAAGGGAGCAGTTCTTC. Translated, it gives CASSLDRREQFF.

The chain has TRBV28 and TRBJ1-5; 8 bases fit TRBD1. The CDR3 loop spans 16 amino acids. Germline V gene sequence: CDR1 MDHEN, CDR2 SYDVKM. After removal of 5 bases from V and 6 bases from J, the junction contained 12 bases not matched to a gene. The CDR3 DNA sequence: TGTGCCAGCAGTGCCGCAACCAGGGGGCGCTTTCAGCCCCAGCATTTT. The encoded protein is CASSAATRGRFQPQHF. Drawing the rest from reference TRBV28 and TRBJ1-5, the complete variable domain is DVKVTQSSRYLVKRTGEKVFLECVQDMDHENMFWYRQDPGLGLRLIYFSYDVKMKEKGDIPEGYSVSREKKERFSLILESASTNQTSMYLCASSAATRGRFQPQHFGDGTRLSIL.

The V and J genes are TRBV2 and TRBJ2-2; D remains ambiguous. Germline assignment: CDR1 SNHLY and CDR2 FYNNEI. The CDR3 spans 15 residues. V was shortened by 4 bases and J by 2 bases, with 11 bases between the two germline ends. Here the CDR3 reads CASSALEPNTGELFF. Here the CDR3 DNA reads TGTGCCAGCAGTGCCCTGGAGCCCAACACCGGGGAGCTGTTTTTT.

This chain uses TRBV6-5 with TRBJ2-7; no clear D gene. In germline, CDR1 is MNHEY, CDR2 SVGAGI. Trimming took 7 bases from V and 0 from J, leaving 10 bases between them. This CDR3 comprises 13 residues. CDR3 DNA: TGTGCCAGCAATCGCGCAGGCTCCTACGAGCAGTACTTC. As protein: CASNRAGSYEQYF.

The chain recombines TRBV19 with TRBJ1-4; 9 bases map to TRBD1. With V trimmed by 10 bases and J by 8 bases, 8 bases remained unmatched. The V gene's germline CDR1 is LNHDA and CDR2 SQIVND (reference sequence). This CDR3 contains 13 residues. The DNA of the CDR3 is TGTGCCACCCAGAGGACAGGGGTCGAAAAACTGTTTTTT. Encoded protein: CATQRTGVEKLFF.

The rearrangement joins TRBV7-2 to TRBJ2-1, with 10 bases lining up with TRBD2. The CDR3 totals 15 residues. The trim removed 1 base at V and 10 bases at J, leaving 7 bases unmatched. Germline V lookup: CDR1 SGHTA, CDR2 FQGNSA. CDR3 coding DNA: TGTGCCAGCAGCTTAGTGGCTAGCGGGAGTCGGGAGCAGTTCTTC. Amino acid sequence: CASSLVASGSREQFF. The complete variable domain, with remaining parts taken from reference TRBV7-2 and TRBJ2-1, reads GAGVSQSPSNKVTEKGKDVELRCDPISGHTALYWYRQSLGQGLEFLIYFQGNSAPDKSGLPSDRFSAERTGGSVSTLTIQRTQQEDSAVYLCASSLVASGSREQFFGPGTRLTVL.

V and J are TRBV27 and TRBJ2-1; possibly TRBD2 for D (6 bases). Trimming took 1 base from V and 5 from J, leaving 12 bases between them. CDR1 is MNHEY and CDR2 is SMNVEV in the germline V gene (reference sequence). The CDR3 covers 15 residues. The CDR3 is CASSLLRGVDNEQFF. CDR3 sequence (DNA): TGTGCCAGCAGTTTATTGCGGGGTGTAGACAATGAGCAGTTCTTC.

This chain connects TRBV6-6 to TRBJ2-2; 12 positions agree with TRBD2. This CDR3 comprises 16 residues. CDR1 and CDR2 from the germline V gene are MNHNY and SVGAGI (reference sequence). The junction had 7 bases not matched to a gene; V was cut back by 5 bases and J by 6 bases. As DNA, the CDR3 is TGTGCCAGCAGTCCACCGACTAGCGGGAGCGCCGGGGAGCTGTTTTTT. Its translation is CASSPPTSGSAGELFF.

J is TRBJ2-7 and V is TRBV28; the match to TRBD1 covers 8 bases. Germline CDR1 is MDHEN and CDR2 is SYDVKM. Losses at the gene ends were 6 bases for V and 1 base for J; bases not matched to a gene: 17. The CDR3 consists of 18 residues. CDR3 bases: TGTGCCAGCAGGACGACAGGGGCAGTGTTATGGGGTTCCTACGAGCAGTACTTC. Protein product: CASRTTGAVLWGSYEQYF.

The chain recombines TRBV27 with TRBJ2-2, with 7 bases aligning to TRBD1. V was pared by 6 bases and J by 7 bases, with 8 bases of the junction left unmatched. In germline, CDR1 is MNHEY, CDR2 SMNVEV (reference sequence). The CDR3 loop spans 14 amino acids. DNA of the CDR3: TGTGCCAGCAGCCCCACCCCAGGGGGCGGGGAGCTGTTTTTT. Encoded protein: CASSPTPGGGELFF.

With regard to this clone: Within the sample, other DNA sequences also encode this same CDR3. This rearrangement joins TRBV19 to TRBJ1-5; 8 bases fit TRBD1. Per the germline V gene, CDR1 is LNHDA and CDR2 is SQIVND (reference sequence). The ends lost 4 bases at V and 5 bases at J; junction bases unmatched: 1. The CDR3 is 13 residues long. The CDR3 DNA is TGTGCCAGTAGTACACAGGGGGATCAGCCCCAGCATTTT. As protein: CASSTQGDQPQHF. Supplemented by reference TRBV19 and TRBJ1-5, the full variable domain reads DGGITQSPKYLFRKEGQNVTLSCEQNLNHDAMYWYRQDPGQGLRLIYYSQIVNDFQKGDIAEGYSVSREKKESFPLTVTSAQKNPTAFYLCASSTQGDQPQHFGDGTRLSIL.

This clone was observed a single time. V is TRBV7-8 and J is TRBJ2-7; no firm D call. The CDR3 contains 15 residues. Germline V lookup: CDR1 SGHVS, CDR2 FQNEAQ. V shed 0 bases and J shed 0 bases, with 9 bases lying between them. The CDR3 spells CASSLARYSSYEQYF. The CDR3 DNA reads as TGTGCCAGCAGCTTAGCGCGTTACAGCTCCTACGAGCAGTACTTC. Filled out from reference TRBV7-8 and TRBJ2-7, the complete variable domain reads GAGVSQSPRYKVAKRGQDVALRCDPISGHVSLFWYQQALGQGPEFLTYFQNEAQLDKSGLPSDRFFAERPEGSVSTLKIQRTQQEDSAVYLCASSLARYSSYEQYFGPGTRLTVT.

This sequence joins TRBV30 and TRBJ1-5, with D unclear. V was pared by 3 bases and J by 4 bases, with 10 bases between. Germline CDR1 GTSNPN, CDR2 SVGIG (reference sequence). The CDR3 runs to 13 residues. CDR3 amino acids: CAWSQYRNQPQHF. The DNA for the CDR3 is TGTGCCTGGAGCCAGTATAGGAATCAGCCCCAGCATTTT.

The chain links TRBV10-1 to TRBJ2-5; a possible D gene is TRBD1 (6 bases). Germline CDR1 and CDR2: WNHNN and SYGVQD (reference sequence). This CDR3 region has 14 residues. Between the trimmed V and J ends, which lost 3 bases and 1 base, there was a span of 9 bases. The CDR3 loop is CASSDGQLQETQYF. The CDR3 DNA reads as TGCGCCAGCAGTGATGGACAGCTCCAAGAGACCCAGTACTTC.

For this clone: Other DNA sequences in this sample translate to the same CDR3. The chain combines TRBV19 with TRBJ2-1; 10 bases map to TRBD2. V gave up 4 bases and J gave up 4 bases; unmatched junction bases: 4. The germline V gene encodes CDR1 LNHDA and CDR2 SQIVND (reference sequence). This CDR3 region has 15 residues. The DNA of the CDR3 is TGTGCCAGTAGTAGACTAGCGGGTGGTTACAATGAGCAGTTCTTC. Translated, it gives CASSRLAGGYNEQFF. Filled out from reference TRBV19 and TRBJ2-1, the complete variable domain reads DGGITQSPKYLFRKEGQNVTLSCEQNLNHDAMYWYRQDPGQGLRLIYYSQIVNDFQKGDIAEGYSVSREKKESFPLTVTSAQKNPTAFYLCASSRLAGGYNEQFFGPGTRLTVL.

This clone was detected only once. The rearrangement joins TRBV25-1 to TRBJ2-3; the D is unclear. This CDR3 is 15 amino acids long. The germline V gene encodes CDR1 MGHDK and CDR2 SYGVNS. V lost 1 base to trimming and J lost 2 bases, with 10 bases between them. Written as DNA, the CDR3 is TGTGCCAGCAGTGAATCCTGGATTAACACAGATACGCAGTATTTT. Translated: CASSESWINTDTQYF. Full variable domain (missing parts from reference TRBV25-1 and TRBJ2-3): EADIYQTPRYLVIGTGKKITLECSQTMGHDKMYWYQQDPGMELHLIHYSYGVNSTEKGDLSSESTVSRIRTEHFPLTLESARPSHTSQYLCASSESWINTDTQYFGPGTRLTVL.

The table lists this clone with a count of one. The rearrangement uses TRBV7-9 and TRBJ2-7; TRBD1 is a possible D gene (5 bases). Germline CDR1 reads SEHNR; CDR2 reads FQNEAQ (reference sequence). The CDR3 has 18 residues. The V and J ends lost 1 base and 0 bases respectively, with 19 bases between them. The CDR3 is CASSLGGWVGRSSYEQYF. The CDR3 DNA reads TGTGCCAGCAGCTTAGGGGGCTGGGTAGGCCGGAGCTCCTACGAGCAGTACTTC.

The chain recombines TRBV7-7 with TRBJ2-3; 13 positions match TRBD2. The length of the CDR3 is 16 residues. Germline CDR1 reads SSHAT; CDR2 reads FNYEAQ (reference sequence). With 5 bases clipped from V and 6 bases from J, the junction kept 8 bases outside the gene matches. CDR3 DNA: TGTGCCAGCAGCAAAGGACTAGCGGGAGCTCTCGATACGCAGTATTTT. Its translation is CASSKGLAGALDTQYF.

The genes are TRBV10-3 and TRBJ2-7; 7 nucleotides agree with TRBD1. The CDR3 has 14 residues. After removal of 2 bases from V and 5 bases from J, the junction contained 6 bases not matched to a gene. CDR1 and CDR2 from the germline V gene are ENHRY and SYGVKD. The CDR3 loop reads CAISERGGENEQYF. CDR3 DNA: TGTGCCATCAGTGAGCGAGGGGGCGAAAACGAGCAGTACTTC.

V gene TRBV28 combines with J gene TRBJ1-5; TRBD1 might be the D (6 bases). The germline CDR1 and CDR2 sequences are MDHEN and SYDVKM. CDR3 size: 13 residues. Deletions cut 6 bases from V and 2 bases from J, with 8 bases between. This CDR3 is CASRKGGNQPQHF. DNA of the CDR3: TGTGCCAGCAGAAAGGGGGGCAATCAGCCCCAGCATTTT. Looking up the rest from reference TRBV28 and TRBJ1-5 gives the full variable domain: DVKVTQSSRYLVKRTGEKVFLECVQDMDHENMFWYRQDPGLGLRLIYFSYDVKMKEKGDIPEGYSVSREKKERFSLILESASTNQTSMYLCASRKGGNQPQHFGDGTRLSIL.

The chain links TRBV7-2 to TRBJ1-3; D gene uncertain. This CDR3 has 11 residues. V lost 10 bases and J lost 4, with 8 bases in between. Germline assignment: CDR1 SGHTA and CDR2 FQGNSA. The CDR3 DNA reads as TGTGCCAAACAACAGGGAAACACCATATATTTT. Residues: CAKQQGNTIYF.

The chain recombines TRBV4-1 with TRBJ1-2, with 10 bases fitting TRBD1. Germline values: CDR1 MGHRA, CDR2 YSYEKL. There are 16 residues in the CDR3. V was pared by 1 base and J by 1 base, with 3 bases of the junction left unmatched. CDR3 sequence reads: CASSQGGDRGNYGYTF. CDR3 nucleotides: TGCGCCAGCAGCCAAGGGGGGGACAGGGGTAACTATGGCTACACCTTC.

The V gene is TRBV6-6, the J gene TRBJ2-2; maybe TRBD2 (5 bases). From germline, CDR1 is MNHNY and CDR2 SVGAGI (reference sequence). The V and J ends lost 6 bases and 6 bases respectively, with 14 bases between them. The CDR3 is made up of 14 amino acids. CDR3 DNA: TGTGCCAGCAGGACCCTACGGGGATCCGGGGAGCTGTTTTTT. Protein product: CASRTLRGSGELFF.

The V call is TRBV7-9, the J call TRBJ1-5; 8 positions match TRBD1. Germline CDR1 reads SEHNR; CDR2 reads FQNEAQ (reference sequence). The junction had 6 bases not matched to a gene; V was cut back by 5 bases and J by 3 bases. The CDR3 loop spans 15 amino acids. Here the CDR3 reads CASSPTGGFNQPQHF. The DNA for the CDR3 is TGTGCCAGCAGCCCAACAGGGGGTTTCAATCAGCCCCAGCATTTT.

This chain connects TRBV5-1 to TRBJ1-6; tentatively, D is TRBD1 (6 bases). V lost 3 bases and J 7 bases, leaving 20 bases between the germline ends. The CDR3 spans 17 residues. The germline gives CDR1 SGHRS, CDR2 YFSETQ. CDR3 bases: TGCGCCAGCAGCTCACGGCCCAGGGGTTTGGAGAATTCACCCCTCCACTTT. Translated, it gives CASSSRPRGLENSPLHF.

This sequence joins TRBV18 and TRBJ2-3; D gene uncertain. The CDR3 sequence is 14 residues long. With 3 bases removed from V and 2 bases from J, the gap between germline ends came to 9 bases. CDR1 is KGHSH and CDR2 is LQKENI in the germline V gene. Written as DNA, the CDR3 is TGTGCCAGCTCACCCGGACGGAACACAGATACGCAGTATTTT. Amino acid sequence: CASSPGRNTDTQYF.

CDR3 residues: CASRRVASVGGELFF. DNA for the CDR3: TGTGCCAGCAGGCGGGTGGCTAGCGTTGGCGGGGAGCTGTTTTTT. The chain is built from TRBV2 and TRBJ2-2; a weak D match, TRBD2 (6 bases). The germline V gene has CDR1 SNHLY and CDR2 FYNNEI. Between the trimmed V and J ends, which lost 6 bases and 7 bases, there was a span of 18 bases. The CDR3 covers 15 residues.

V usage is TRBV6-6 and J usage is TRBJ1-4; 9 nucleotides agree with TRBD1. V was pared by 6 bases and J by 4 bases, with 9 bases of the junction left unmatched. The length of the CDR3 is 16 residues. Germline V lookup: CDR1 MNHNY, CDR2 SVGAGI (reference sequence). In nucleotides, the CDR3 is TGTGCCAGCAGCCTACAACAGGGGGCGTTTAATGAAAAACTGTTTTTT. Its translation is CASSLQQGAFNEKLFF.

J is TRBJ2-5 and V is TRBV10-1; TRBD1 matches 10 bases. CDR3 size: 15 residues. Germline loops: CDR1 WNHNN, CDR2 SYGVQD (reference sequence). Trimming at V came to 6 bases and at J to 5 bases, leaving 9 bases not matched to a gene. The CDR3 sequence: CASRDSTGGRETQYF. Written as DNA, the CDR3 is TGCGCCAGCAGAGACTCGACAGGGGGCAGGGAGACCCAGTACTTC.

J is TRBJ1-2 and V is TRBV19; 7 nucleotides match TRBD1. V was pared by 4 bases and J by 2 bases, with 7 bases of the junction left unmatched. Per the germline V gene, CDR1 is LNHDA and CDR2 is SQIVND (reference sequence). The CDR3 contains 15 residues. The CDR3 DNA reads TGTGCCAGTAGTACCCTGGGACAGTTAAACTATGGCTACACCTTC. Encoded protein: CASSTLGQLNYGYTF.

The genes are TRBV30 and TRBJ1-5, with a tentative D call TRBD1 (5 bases). V was pared by 1 base and J by 0 bases, with 16 bases between. The CDR3 runs 17 residues. Germline V gives CDR1 GTSNPN, CDR2 SVGIG (reference sequence). The CDR3 loop is CAWSDWTHEYSNQPQHF. The CDR3 DNA reads TGTGCCTGGAGTGACTGGACACACGAATATAGCAATCAGCCCCAGCATTTT.